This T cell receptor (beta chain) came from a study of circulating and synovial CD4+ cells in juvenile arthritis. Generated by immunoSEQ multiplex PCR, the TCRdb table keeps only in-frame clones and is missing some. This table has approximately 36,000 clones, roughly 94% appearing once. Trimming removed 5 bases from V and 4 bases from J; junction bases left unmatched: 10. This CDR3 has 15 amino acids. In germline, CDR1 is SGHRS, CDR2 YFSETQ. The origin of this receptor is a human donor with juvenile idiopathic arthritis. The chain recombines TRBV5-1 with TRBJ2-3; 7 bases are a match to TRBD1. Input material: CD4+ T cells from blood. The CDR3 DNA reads TGCGCCAGCAGATCCATTACAACAGGGGCAGATACGCAGTATTTT. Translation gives CASRSITTGADTQYF.